This TCR beta chain is from a study of T cells in women clearing cervical HPV infection. About the research overall: Only a few women had HLA typing results available.

TCRdb's copy holds only in-frame clones and misses some; the assay was immunoSEQ multiplex PCR. Seen in this sample are under 40,000 clones; the ten most common clones hold 3.5%. As for this clone: The sequence runs out 3 residues before the end of the CDR3; the remainder is reconstructed from the germline J gene.

The CDR3 extends over 16 amino acids. The germline V gene has CDR1 KGHSH and CDR2 LQKENI. V lost 3 bases to trimming and J lost 5 bases; unmatched junction nucleotides: 9. V is TRBV18 and J is TRBJ2-2; 7 bases are a match to TRBD1. Sample: blood buffy coat. The clonotype originates from a woman aged 18 to 75 with a cervical HPV16 infection that either progressed to CIN3+ or cleared (not recorded which). The DNA read from the CDR3 is TGTGCCAGCTCACCTATCCCGGGACAGAGGACCGGGGAG. Protein: CASSPIPGQRTGE. The CDR3 in full is CASSPIPGQRTGELFF.